The TCR beta chain under discussion was sequenced for a study of OX40 agonist ivuxolimab in advanced cancers. Germline-derived CDR1 and CDR2 are MNHEY and SVGAGI. The CDR3 runs to 15 residues. V gave up 6 bases and J gave up 1 base, with 13 bases separating them. The data were produced by immunoSEQ multiplex PCR, yet TCRdb's version contains in-frame clones alone and is incomplete. The sample records 99,000 or so clones, roughly 94% being singletons. The sequenced sample was CD4+ or CD8+ T cells sorted from blood, obtained in a trial of the OX40 agonist ivuxolimab. This sequence joins TRBV6-5 and TRBJ2-1; maybe TRBD2 (6 bases). This clonotype originated in an adult with an advanced solid tumor such as melanoma, head and neck, liver or kidney cancer. This CDR3 is CASSRQRASYNEQFF. The CDR3 DNA is TGTGCCAGCAGCCGACAGCGGGCTTCCTACAATGAGCAGTTCTTC.